Following are 8 T cell receptor beta chains from one sample sequenced in a study of PD-L1 blockade in urothelial cancer. Here immunoSEQ multiplex PCR was the method, and the copy in TCRdb shows in-frame clones only, minus some. The sample lists some 84,000 clones, around 90% occurring once. Sequences were derived from PBMCs, sampled around atezolizumab (anti-PD-L1) treatment. These receptor sequences come from a woman aged 70-85 years with urothelial cancer.

This clone has only a few counts. The chain is built from TRBV7-9 and TRBJ1-2; 8 bases align to TRBD1. CDR1 and CDR2 from the germline V gene are SEHNR and FQNEAQ (reference sequence). V dropped 6 bases and J dropped 4; count of bases not matched to a gene: 13. The CDR3 spans 16 residues. CDR3 in amino acids: CASSMGGTGDFYGYTF. The DNA of the CDR3 is TGTGCCAGCAGTATGGGGGGGACAGGCGACTTCTATGGCTACACCTTC.

The gene calls are TRBV7-2 and TRBJ2-7; 7 nucleotides match TRBD1. CDR1 and CDR2 (germline): SGHTA, FQGNSA. Trimming removed 0 bases from V and 2 bases from J; junction bases left unmatched: 4. The length of the CDR3 is 15 residues. CDR3 protein: CASSLAPGGAYEQYF. CDR3 DNA: TGTGCCAGCAGCTTAGCCCCAGGGGGTGCCTACGAGCAGTACTTC.

This chain joins TRBV7-6 and TRBJ1-1; perhaps TRBD1 as D (5 bases). The CDR3 extends over 13 amino acids. V gave up 5 bases and J gave up 0 bases, with 7 bases separating them. Germline V gene data show CDR1 as SGHVS and CDR2 as FNYEAQ. This CDR3 reads CASSRQLNTEAFF. CDR3 sequence (DNA): TGTGCCAGCAGCAGACAGCTGAACACTGAAGCTTTCTTT.

This rearrangement joins TRBV7-9 to TRBJ2-5; 9 bases fit TRBD1. Germline V gene sequence: CDR1 SEHNR, CDR2 FQNEAQ (reference sequence). V lost 2 bases and J lost 5; bases outside the gene matches: 3. The CDR3 covers 14 residues. The CDR3 DNA follows: TGTGCCAGCAGCTTAACCGGACAGGGGGAGACCCAGTACTTC. It encodes CASSLTGQGETQYF.

The chain is built from TRBV5-1 and TRBJ2-2; 7 positions agree with TRBD1. Germline loops: CDR1 SGHRS, CDR2 YFSETQ. V gave up 5 bases and J gave up 0 bases; unmatched junction bases: 4. The CDR3 is made up of 15 amino acids. The chain's CDR3 is CASRGQPTNTGELFF. The CDR3 region has the DNA TGCGCCAGCAGGGGACAGCCCACGAACACCGGGGAGCTGTTTTTT.

The chain joins TRBV5-4 to TRBJ1-2; 7 positions match TRBD1. This CDR3 comprises 16 residues. Germline CDR1 and CDR2: SGHNT and YYREEE (reference sequence). Trimming took 0 bases from V and 4 from J; bases not matched to a gene: 9. CDR3 sequence reads: CASSLGGQSGSYGYTF. The CDR3 region has the DNA TGTGCCAGCAGCTTGGGGGGACAGTCCGGGAGCTATGGCTACACCTTC.

The CDR3 loop reads CASTSGVTDTQYF. The CDR3 bases are TGTGCCAGTACTAGCGGGGTCACAGATACGCAGTATTTT. The chain carries TRBV27 and TRBJ2-3; 10 bases align to TRBD2. The CDR3 totals 13 residues. The V gene end was trimmed by 9 bases and the J gene end by 2 bases; junction bases not matched to a gene: 2. Germline values: CDR1 MNHEY, CDR2 SMNVEV (reference sequence).

The chain couples TRBV10-3 to TRBJ1-2; the D is unclear. The CDR3 spans 13 residues. CDR1 ENHRY and CDR2 SYGVKD come from the germline V gene. Trimming stripped 1 base from V and 2 bases from J, with 5 bases between. In nucleotides, the CDR3 is TGTGCCATCAGTGAGTTAGTAAACTATGGCTACACCTTC. Translating gives CAISELVNYGYTF.